This T cell receptor beta chain was observed in a study of blood T cells in healthy people across ages (dated by TCRdb to the mid-2010s). Notes on the research overall: In model experiments, template switching captured about one uniquely barcoded TCR beta cDNA molecule for every two T cells. The donors were split into four age groups: young (average 16 years), middle-aged (around 37), aged (approximately 60) and long-lived (approximately 80). To avoid experimental bias, donors of different ages were randomly spread across the sequencing lanes. For two donors (one aged 18 to 30 and one aged 80 or older), the study analyzed two additional independent replicas of 1 million unique cDNA reads from the same blood draw. Age-related changes in TCR beta repertoire diversity were measured in the study by deep sequencing normalized with unique cDNA molecular identifiers. What the research found in general, with its limitations: As age increased, observed TCR beta diversity per million T cells dropped in a roughly linear way, and a significant reduction was already evident by age 40. Compared with the aged group, the long-lived group had more naive CD4+ T cells, fewer expanded clones and increased TCR diversity, suggesting age selection. Total diversity estimates from one million sequenced T cells were considered lower bounds and underestimates. Bulk unsorted PBMC profiling prevented conclusive comparison of naive and antigen-experienced compartments. Because the CMV infection status of the donors was unknown, age-related changes in expanded clonotypes may potentially have been confounded. There was a strong correlation between observed TCR beta diversity and the percentage of naive T cells measured by flow cytometry.

Preparation of the library involved 5' RACE. Sequencing relied on an Illumina HiSeq 2500. A second roughly 7 to 11 cycle PCR used a sample-barcoded 5' primer and a J-beta primer mix. A unique molecular identifier was introduced onto each TCR beta cDNA molecule by a template-switch 5' adaptor carrying 12 random nucleotides. Each sample yielded at least 2.5 million CDR3-containing paired-end reads. All of the RNA was converted into first-strand cDNA using the Mint cDNA synthesis kit, with a TRBC-specific oligonucleotide serving as the primer. Following uracil-DNA glycosylase treatment, a first 18-cycle PCR with universal primers M1SS and BC2_uni_R was performed on all cDNA. Per the authors' processing: For normalization, 1 million high-quality reads were randomly selected from each sample, with every read carrying a distinct molecular identifier. Reads with shared molecular identifiers were discarded instead of being binned into consensus sequences. CDR3 identification, clonotype clustering and error correction used MiTCR with a Q25 quality threshold and the strictest error-elimination algorithm. Lower-bound total TCR beta diversity was estimated with a nonparametric unseen species model using Euler transformation. TCRdb ran its own pipeline on the public reads, namely fastp trimming at Q25 and MiXCR clone calling, and kept in-frame beta chains. Each entry is one CDR3 protein sequence, shown with its most common DNA and genes. TCRdb, not the authors, supplied the V and J calls. Across this sample there are around 900,000 distinct CDR3 sequences, with about 28% seen only once. The ten largest clones capture 15% to 20% of the sample.

The trim is 4 bases for V and 7 bases for J, with a gap of 14 bases between the germline ends. The CDR3 runs 13 amino acids, cysteine and phenylalanine included. Only CDR3 DNA is held: 39 bases, read in frame from base 1. According to the germline V gene (reference sequence), CDR1 reads LNHDA and CDR2 reads SQIVND. Comment on this clonotype: Its antigen specificity is not known. Base qualities are not recorded, but no much larger clone differs from it by a single base.

Donors were roughly 40 systemically healthy Caucasian individuals from Russia aged roughly 6 to 100 years. Around 10 milliliters of peripheral blood were collected from each donor into EDTA-treated Vacutainer tubes. Ficoll-Paque density-gradient centrifugation was used to isolate PBMCs, with at least 6.5 million per sample. Trizol reagent was used to extract total RNA from PBMCs, with at least 5 micrograms per sample. For every donor, flow cytometry on a PBMC aliquot measured the percentage of naive CD45RAhigh/CD27high T cells. This sequence was found in a woman of 80 years or more in good health. The sequence is built from TRBV19 and TRBJ2-7; a tentative D call is TRBD2 (5 bases match). Input material: blood. The bases are TGTGCCAGTAGTACGGCACCGCAGCGGGAGCAGTACTTC. The encoded protein is CASSTAPQREQYF.